The 19 T cell receptor beta chains below come from one sample, sequenced in a study of T cells in pancreatic ductal adenocarcinoma. Data came from immunoSEQ multiplex PCR; TCRdb stores just in-frame clones and leaves some out. The sample contains about 97,000 clones, 90% to 95% of which appear only once. No neoadjuvant therapy was given to the selected pancreatic ductal adenocarcinoma patients before their surgery. Material: PBMCs. These receptors were collected from a human donor with pancreatic ductal adenocarcinoma.

This clone appeared a single time. V usage is TRBV18 and J usage is TRBJ2-7; TRBD1 matches 9 bases. Looked up from germline, CDR1 is KGHSH and CDR2 is LQKENI. The J segment lost 3 bases and the V segment lost 6 bases, leaving 12 bases of the junction unmatched. The CDR3 consists of 16 residues. The CDR3 bases are TGTGCCAGCTCGCTCGGACAGGGGACGATATTCTACGAGCAGTACTTC. Translating it yields CASSLGQGTIFYEQYF.

The rearrangement links TRBV4-1 to TRBJ2-3; 8 nucleotides agree with TRBD1. The CDR3 consists of 17 residues. V trimming: 4 bases; J trimming: 4 bases; junction bases outside the gene matches: 13. Germline values: CDR1 MGHRA, CDR2 YSYEKL. For the CDR3, the DNA is TGCGCCAGCAGCCTGAAAGGGACAGGTTCATACGCAGATACGCAGTATTTT. Translated: CASSLKGTGSYADTQYF.

The genes are TRBV10-3 and TRBJ2-1; TRBD2 might be the D (5 bases). CDR1 ENHRY and CDR2 SYGVKD come from the germline V gene. V lost 1 base and J lost 5, with 21 bases in between. The CDR3 runs 18 residues. The CDR3 bases are TGTGCCATCAGTGAGTATTGGGAGCCCGGGTTGAAAGACAATGAGCAGTTCTTC. It translates to CAISEYWEPGLKDNEQFF.

The J gene is TRBJ2-7, the V gene TRBV9; D call uncertain. Trimming left V 0 bases short and J 0 bases short, with 19 bases between. This CDR3 has 18 amino acids. Germline CDR1 reads SGDLS; CDR2 reads YYNGEE. In DNA, the CDR3 is TGTGCCAGCAGCGTAGCTCCTCTGCCGGAGATACACTCCTACGAGCAGTACTTC. It specifies CASSVAPLPEIHSYEQYF.

A word on this clone: One junction end disagrees with the germline gene, perhaps due to a read error. CDR3: CASRLRGGSGYTF. In nucleotides, the CDR3 is TGTGCCAGCCGTTTGCGAGGGGGCAGTGGCTACACCTTC. This sequence joins TRBV27 and TRBJ1-2; 7 bases align to TRBD1. The CDR3 is 13 residues long. Germline CDR1 is MNHEY and CDR2 is SMNVEV (reference sequence).

The V and J genes are TRBV7-3 and TRBJ2-1; D is ambiguous. The CDR3 loop spans 13 amino acids. The ends were cut back, 5 bases at V and 7 bases at J, with 12 bases in the middle. The germline V gene encodes CDR1 SGHTA and CDR2 FQGTGA. The CDR3 DNA sequence: TGTGCCAGCAGCCCAACCCGCGATAATGAGCAGTTCTTC. This sequence encodes CASSPTRDNEQFF.

A word on this clone: The junction departs from germline at one end; a sequencing error may be responsible. The chain combines TRBV5-1 with TRBJ2-7, with a tentative D call TRBD1 (5 bases). CDR3 size: 14 residues. The V gene's germline CDR1 is SGHRS and CDR2 YFSETQ. In nucleotides, the CDR3 is TGCGCCAGCAGCCTCGACAGAAGGTCCTCCGAGCAGTACTTC. Protein sequence: CASSLDRRSSEQYF.

Only one count was recorded for this clone. The chain combines TRBV19 with TRBJ1-5, with TRBD1 matching 7 bases. The junction had 10 bases not matched to a gene; V was cut back by 5 bases and J by 0 bases. The CDR3 is made up of 17 amino acids. Germline CDR1 reads LNHDA; CDR2 reads SQIVND (reference sequence). As DNA, the CDR3 is TGTGCCAGTAGTCACGCTCCCGGGACAGATAGCAATCAGCCCCAGCATTTT. It is translated as CASSHAPGTDSNQPQHF. Based on the CDR3 plus reference TRBV19 and TRBJ1-5, the full variable domain is DGGITQSPKYLFRKEGQNVTLSCEQNLNHDAMYWYRQDPGQGLRLIYYSQIVNDFQKGDIAEGYSVSREKKESFPLTVTSAQKNPTAFYLCASSHAPGTDSNQPQHFGDGTRLSIL.

This rearrangement joins TRBV7-2 to TRBJ2-3; D unclear. This CDR3 has 17 amino acids. Trimming removed 2 bases at V and 1 base at J, with 16 bases between. Germline V gene lookup returns CDR1 SGHTA and CDR2 FQGNSA. The CDR3 region is CASSLYARGLGTDTQYF. CDR3 sequence (DNA): TGTGCCAGCAGCTTATATGCGCGCGGTCTAGGCACAGATACGCAGTATTTT.

This clone is a singleton in its sample. This chain uses TRBV30 with TRBJ2-7; 8 bases agree with TRBD1. Germline values: CDR1 GTSNPN, CDR2 SVGIG (reference sequence). The CDR3 runs 15 residues. J lost 3 bases, V lost 3 bases, and 10 bases had no gene match. CDR3 protein: CAWSVTGTGNYEQYF. In DNA form, the CDR3 reads TGTGCCTGGAGCGTTACCGGGACAGGAAACTACGAGCAGTACTTC.

This chain uses TRBV5-1 with TRBJ1-6; 8 nucleotides align to TRBD1. Unmatched junction bases numbered 10, after V lost 4 bases and J lost 10 bases. CDR3 size: 15 residues. CDR1 and CDR2 (germline): SGHRS, YFSETQ. In nucleotides, the CDR3 is TGCGCCAGCAGCCTCTCCGGGACAGGACGATCACCCCTCCACTTT. Residues: CASSLSGTGRSPLHF.

The chain is built from TRBV6-6 and TRBJ1-1, with D possibly matching TRBD1 (6 bases). CDR1 MNHNY and CDR2 SVGAGI come from the germline V gene (reference sequence). V was clipped by 0 bases and J by 3 bases, with 14 bases between them. The CDR3 is made up of 16 amino acids. CDR3: CASSYSRGGRDTEAFF. The CDR3 DNA is TGTGCCAGCAGTTACTCGAGGGGGGGGCGAGACACTGAAGCTTTCTTT.

The V call is TRBV7-2, the J call TRBJ2-3; 7 bases align to TRBD2. CDR1 and CDR2 from the germline V gene are SGHTA and FQGNSA. The CDR3 totals 15 residues. The V gene end was trimmed by 5 bases and the J gene end by 0 bases; junction bases not matched to a gene: 5. The CDR3 DNA follows: TGTGCCAGCAGCACAAGCGGGACGAGCACAGATACGCAGTATTTT. Amino acids: CASSTSGTSTDTQYF.

This clone was seen only a few times. The chain has TRBV19 and TRBJ2-1; TRBD2 aligns across 16 bases. V dropped 6 bases and J dropped 9; count of bases not matched to a gene: 5. There are 15 residues in the CDR3. Germline-derived CDR1 and CDR2 are LNHDA and SQIVND (reference sequence). CDR3 DNA: TGTGCCAGTAGAGTCGGGACTAGCGGGAGGGGTGAGCAGTTCTTC. Translating gives CASRVGTSGRGEQFF.

CDR3 nucleotide sequence: TGTGCCACCGCTCCTCCGGGAGGGGATGACAATGAGCAGTTCTTC. It yields the protein CATAPPGGDDNEQFF. This sequence joins TRBV15 and TRBJ2-1; 8 bases fit TRBD2. In germline, CDR1 is LNHNV, CDR2 YYDKDF (reference sequence). CDR3 length: 15 amino acids. V was pared by 8 bases and J by 5 bases, with 11 bases of the junction left unmatched. Complete variable domain (other parts from reference TRBV15 and TRBJ2-1): DAMVIQNPRYQVTQFGKPVTLSCSQTLNHNVMYWYQQKSSQAPKLLFHYYDKDFNNEADTPDNFQSRRPNTSFCFLDIRSPGLGDTAMYLCATAPPGGDDNEQFFGPGTRLTVL.

The chain couples TRBV25-1 to TRBJ2-7, with 12 bases matching TRBD1. This CDR3 is 14 amino acids long. In germline, CDR1 is MGHDK, CDR2 SYGVNS. Trimming at V came to 4 bases and at J to 6 bases, leaving 4 bases not matched to a gene. CDR3 in amino acids: CASSGGTGGSEQYF. The CDR3, as DNA: TGTGCCAGCAGTGGGGGGACAGGGGGCTCCGAGCAGTACTTC.

V gene TRBV7-9 combines with J gene TRBJ1-1; 7 nucleotides align to TRBD1. CDR3 size: 14 residues. The ends lost 5 bases at V and 1 base at J; junction bases unmatched: 4. From germline, CDR1 is SEHNR and CDR2 FQNEAQ (reference sequence). CDR3 DNA sequence: TGTGCCAGCAGCAGCGACAGGGCGAACACTGAAGCTTTCTTT. Translating gives CASSSDRANTEAFF.

The V and J genes are TRBV6-4 and TRBJ2-7, with TRBD1 as a possible D gene (6 bases). V lost 3 bases and J 8 bases, leaving 14 bases between the germline ends. Germline loops: CDR1 MRHNA, CDR2 SNTAGT. CDR3 size: 13 residues. The CDR3 DNA reads TGTGCCAGCAGTGATCACTTCGGGACAAAGCAGTACTTC. It yields the protein CASSDHFGTKQYF.

This chain links TRBV5-1 with TRBJ1-2, with TRBD1 identical over 7 bases. The CDR3 sequence is 16 residues long. The junction had 5 bases not matched to a gene; V was cut back by 0 bases and J by 0 bases. Germline V gene lookup returns CDR1 SGHRS and CDR2 YFSETQ. Here the CDR3 reads CASSLGPDRSNYGYTF. CDR3 coding DNA: TGCGCCAGCAGCTTGGGGCCGGACAGGTCTAACTATGGCTACACCTTC.